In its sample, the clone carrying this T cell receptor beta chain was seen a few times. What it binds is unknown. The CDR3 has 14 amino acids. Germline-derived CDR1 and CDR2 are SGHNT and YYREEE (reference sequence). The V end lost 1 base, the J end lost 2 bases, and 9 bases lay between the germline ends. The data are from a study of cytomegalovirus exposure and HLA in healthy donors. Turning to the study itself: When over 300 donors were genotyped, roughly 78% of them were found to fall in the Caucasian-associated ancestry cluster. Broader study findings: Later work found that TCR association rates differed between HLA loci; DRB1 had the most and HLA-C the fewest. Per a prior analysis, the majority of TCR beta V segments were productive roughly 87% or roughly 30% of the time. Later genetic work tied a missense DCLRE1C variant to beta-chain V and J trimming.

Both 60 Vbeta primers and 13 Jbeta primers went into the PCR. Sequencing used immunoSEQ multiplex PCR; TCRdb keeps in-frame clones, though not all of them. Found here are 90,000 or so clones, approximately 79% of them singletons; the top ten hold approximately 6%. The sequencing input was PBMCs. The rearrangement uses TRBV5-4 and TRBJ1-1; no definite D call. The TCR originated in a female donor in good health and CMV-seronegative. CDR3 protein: CASSLPGGNTEAFF. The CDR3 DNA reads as TGTGCCAGCAGCTTGCCGGGTGGTAACACTGAAGCTTTCTTT.